One and the same sample provided the 3 T cell receptor beta chains below, sequenced in a study of identical twins. TCRdb used MiXCR to reprocess the 5' RACE reads, holding one entry per CDR3 protein. The table includes 450,000 or so distinct CDR3 sequences, 14% detected once. These data also featured in a second study, about yellow fever vaccine responses in identical twins.

What was sequenced was CD4+ T cells sorted from blood. These receptors all stem from a woman aged 18-29 years in good health.

This clonotype was counted between two and nine times. V usage is TRBV9 and J usage is TRBJ2-7, with TRBD2 matching over 7 bases. The CDR3 has 15 residues. Germline V lookup: CDR1 SGDLS, CDR2 YYNGEE. V dropped 0 bases and J dropped 3; count of bases not matched to a gene: 6. CDR3 DNA sequence: TGTGCCAGCAGCGTAGCAGCGGGGACGTTCTACGAGCAGTACTTC. Its protein product is CASSVAAGTFYEQYF.

This chain joins TRBV7-2 and TRBJ2-3; no reliable D call. The CDR3 extends over 14 amino acids. Germline CDR1 reads SGHTA; CDR2 reads FQGNSA. V was clipped by 7 bases and J by 8 bases, with 19 bases between them. CDR3 protein: CASTTPGPQVTQYF. Written as DNA, the CDR3 is TGTGCCAGCACCACTCCGGGCCCCCAGGTTACGCAGTATTTT. The full variable domain, completed using reference TRBV7-2 and TRBJ2-3, is GAGVSQSPSNKVTEKGKDVELRCDPISGHTALYWYRQSLGQGLEFLIYFQGNSAPDKSGLPSDRFSAERTGGSVSTLTIQRTQQEDSAVYLCASTTPGPQVTQYFGPGTRLTVL.

This clonotype has a handful of counts. V and J are TRBV19 and TRBJ2-3; perhaps TRBD2 as D (6 bases). Germline V gene sequence: CDR1 LNHDA, CDR2 SQIVND (reference sequence). The germline V and J ends were trimmed by 5 bases and 5 bases, with 14 bases remaining between them. CDR3 size: 14 residues. CDR3 bases: TGTGCCAGTAGTTTGTTCGGGAGCGTAGATACGCAGTATTTT. Its translation is CASSLFGSVDTQYF.